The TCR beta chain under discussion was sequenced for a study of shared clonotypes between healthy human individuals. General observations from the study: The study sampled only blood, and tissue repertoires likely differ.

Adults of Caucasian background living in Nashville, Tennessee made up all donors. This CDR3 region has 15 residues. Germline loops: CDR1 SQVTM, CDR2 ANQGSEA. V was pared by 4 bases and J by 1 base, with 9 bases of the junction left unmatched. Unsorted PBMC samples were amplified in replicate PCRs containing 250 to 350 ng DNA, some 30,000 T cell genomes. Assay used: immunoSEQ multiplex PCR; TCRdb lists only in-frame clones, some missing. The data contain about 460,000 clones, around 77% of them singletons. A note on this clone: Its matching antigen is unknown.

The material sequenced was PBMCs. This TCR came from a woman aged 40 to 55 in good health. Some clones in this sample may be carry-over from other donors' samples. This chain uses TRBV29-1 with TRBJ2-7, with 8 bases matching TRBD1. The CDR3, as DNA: TGCAGCGTTGTGGCAGGGGGCTTCTTTTCCTACGAGCAGTACTTC. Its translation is CSVVAGGFFSYEQYF.